Sequencing of this T cell receptor beta chain was carried out in a study of T cell responses to AZD1222 COVID-19 vaccine. Sequencing was performed with immunoSEQ multiplex PCR; in TCRdb, only in-frame clones are kept and a portion is missing. The sample has 80,000 to 100,000 clones, over 85% seen once. The length of the CDR3 is 17 residues. After removal of 4 bases from V and 2 bases from J, the junction contained 14 bases not matched to a gene. CDR1 and CDR2 from the germline V gene are SNHLY and FYNNEI. This TCR derives from an adult in good health. The sample here was peripheral blood, taken on day 0 of MenACWY control vaccination. The V and J genes are TRBV2 and TRBJ2-7; 7 bases agree with TRBD1. CDR3 loop: CASSAGTPSGGTYEQYF. The CDR3 DNA follows: TGTGCCAGCAGTGCCGGGACCCCGTCAGGGGGTACCTACGAGCAGTACTTC.